This T cell receptor beta chain came from a study of T-cell reconstitution after alpha-beta-depleted transplantation in children. Study-level findings and limits: The origin of alpha-beta T cells about two months after transplant was reportedly several hundred expanded graft clones. The authors attributed T-cell counts and diversity one year after transplant mostly to newly produced T cells. Elevated TCRbeta diversity at day 60 was traced, in some patients, to surviving recipient T cells and thymic progenitors.

During its preparation, the TCRbeta library received unique molecular identifiers. TCRdb re-called the PCR reads with MiXCR, one entry per CDR3 protein. The data show about 300,000 distinct CDR3 sequences, almost 8% seen once. A remark on this clonotype: No antigen is known for it.

Trimming cost V 5 bases and J 8 bases; bases outside gene matches: 15. The germline CDR1 and CDR2 sequences are MNHNS and SASEGT. This CDR3 contains 17 residues. This TCR derives from a female patient aged 2-9 years who had a stem cell transplant for Fanconi anemia, so the T cells may come from the graft donor. The chain is built from TRBV6-1 and TRBJ1-2; 12 bases agree with TRBD1. The input for sequencing was peripheral blood, taken 360 days after TCRalphabeta/CD19-depleted stem cell transplant. The CDR3 loop reads CASSRGTGGVGWRGYTF. In DNA form, the CDR3 reads TGTGCCAGCAGTCGAGGGACAGGGGGCGTTGGATGGAGGGGCTACACCTTC.